These 15 T cell receptor beta chains were sequenced from one sample in a study of PD-1 blockade in mismatch repair-deficient tumors. The assay was immunoSEQ multiplex PCR, and TCRdb's table has in-frame clones only and misses some. Here the sample spans some 100,000 clones, about four fifths being singletons. The starting material was peripheral blood, obtained less than 37 weeks after starting pembrolizumab. Every receptor here comes from an adult with mismatch repair-deficient cancer.

This clone was seen only once. The chain joins TRBV10-3 to TRBJ1-1; possible D gene TRBD1, 5 bases. V was cut by 8 bases and J by 5 bases, with 15 bases left in between. The CDR3 runs 13 residues. Germline CDR1 ENHRY, CDR2 SYGVKD. Written as DNA, the CDR3 is TGTGCCATCGGGGCAGGGAGTAATACTGAAGCTTTCTTT. The encoded protein is CAIGAGSNTEAFF.

The V gene is TRBV5-1, the J gene TRBJ2-2; perhaps TRBD2 as D (5 bases). The germline CDR1 and CDR2 sequences are SGHRS and YFSETQ. V was trimmed by 0 bases and J by 8 bases, leaving 11 bases between them. This CDR3 contains 14 residues. The CDR3 bases are TGCGCCAGCAGCTTGGTACCGGGATCGGGGGAGCTGTTTTTT. Translated, it gives CASSLVPGSGELFF. Using reference TRBV5-1 and TRBJ2-2 for the parts outside the CDR3, the full variable domain is KAGVTQTPRYLIKTRGQQVTLSCSPISGHRSVSWYQQTPGQGLQFLFEYFSETQRNKGNFPGRFSGRQFSNSRSEMNVSTLELGDSALYLCASSLVPGSGELFFGEGSRLTVL.

V gene TRBV7-9 combines with J gene TRBJ2-7; D may be TRBD2 (7 bases). V was cut by 5 bases and J by 6 bases, with 20 bases left in between. This CDR3 region has 15 residues. CDR1 SEHNR and CDR2 FQNEAQ come from the germline V gene (reference sequence). The CDR3 loop is CASSRREGVPGEQYF. CDR3 nucleotide sequence: TGTGCCAGCAGCCGAAGGGAGGGGGTCCCCGGCGAGCAGTACTTC.

The CDR3 coding sequence is TGTGCCAGCAGTGATAGACAGAGAAATACGCAGTATTTT. Encoded protein: CASSDRQRNTQYF. The V and J genes are TRBV2 and TRBJ2-3; D is possibly TRBD1 (5 bases). The ends were cut back, 3 bases at V and 7 bases at J, with 11 bases in the middle. There are 13 residues in the CDR3. Per the germline V gene, CDR1 is SNHLY and CDR2 is FYNNEI.

The J gene is TRBJ2-2, the V gene TRBV6-5; D unresolved. Trimming removed 8 bases from V and 1 base from J, with 14 bases in between. The CDR3 is made up of 15 amino acids. CDR1 MNHEY and CDR2 SVGAGI come from the germline V gene. CDR3 DNA sequence: TGTGCCAGCCGCCGAGGCGATAAGAACACCGGGGAGCTGTTTTTT. This translates into CASRRGDKNTGELFF.

This clone was detected a few times. The rearrangement joins TRBV27 to TRBJ2-2; D unresolved. V lost 6 bases to trimming and J lost 6 bases, with 14 bases between them. CDR3 length: 14 residues. The germline gives CDR1 MNHEY, CDR2 SMNVEV (reference sequence). This chain's CDR3 is CASRWAGSSGELFF. As DNA, the CDR3 is TGTGCCAGCAGATGGGCAGGTAGTTCCGGGGAGCTGTTTTTT.

V gene TRBV29-1 combines with J gene TRBJ2-2; D gene ambiguous. Trimming removed 1 base at V and 5 bases at J, with 8 bases between. Germline V gene lookup returns CDR1 SQVTM and CDR2 ANQGSEA. The CDR3 consists of 13 residues. The CDR3 region has the DNA TGCAGCGTTGAAGCCTGGGTTACCGGGGAGCTGTTTTTT. Translating it yields CSVEAWVTGELFF.

Relative to its sample, this clone is medium-sized. The V gene is TRBV18, the J gene TRBJ2-1; 8 nucleotides align to TRBD1. Trimming at V came to 2 bases and at J to 2 bases, leaving 8 bases not matched to a gene. The CDR3 length is 17 residues. CDR1 is KGHSH and CDR2 is LQKENI in the germline V gene. CDR3 DNA sequence: TGTGCCAGCTCACCAAAAACCGGGACAGGACCCTACAATGAGCAGTTCTTC. Amino acid sequence: CASSPKTGTGPYNEQFF.

The chain links TRBV7-8 to TRBJ2-6; D is unclear. The CDR3 spans 15 residues. The germline CDR1 and CDR2 sequences are SGHVS and FQNEAQ. Trimming shortened V by 5 bases and J by 2 bases, and 10 bases separated the two germline ends. CDR3 coding DNA: TGTGCCAGCAGCCCCCCCGGGCCTGGGGCCAACGTCCTGACTTTC. It codes for CASSPPGPGANVLTF. Combining the CDR3 with reference TRBV7-8 and TRBJ2-6 gives the whole variable domain GAGVSQSPRYKVAKRGQDVALRCDPISGHVSLFWYQQALGQGPEFLTYFQNEAQLDKSGLPSDRFFAERPEGSVSTLKIQRTQQEDSAVYLCASSPPGPGANVLTFGAGSRLTVL.

V is TRBV7-9 and J is TRBJ2-3, with TRBD1 identical over 7 bases. The CDR3 totals 14 residues. V shed 3 bases, J shed 2 bases, and the junction held 2 bases outside the gene matches. Germline CDR1 is SEHNR and CDR2 is FQNEAQ (reference sequence). Written as DNA, the CDR3 is TGTGCCAGCAGCTTGGACAGGCACACAGATACGCAGTATTTT. Protein sequence: CASSLDRHTDTQYF.

The chain has TRBV7-9 and TRBJ2-2; D is uncertain. Germline CDR1 reads SEHNR; CDR2 reads FQNEAQ (reference sequence). The CDR3 is 15 amino acids. V was trimmed by 1 base and J by 3 bases, leaving 9 bases between them. DNA of the CDR3: TGTGCCAGCAGCTTAGGAGAGTCGGACACCGGGGAGCTGTTTTTT. Translation: CASSLGESDTGELFF.

In its sample, this clone was seen a few times. The rearrangement uses TRBV15 and TRBJ2-5; D might be TRBD2 (5 bases). Per germline, CDR1 LNHNV and CDR2 YYDKDF (reference sequence). Trimming removed 0 bases at V and 5 bases at J, with 19 bases between. The CDR3 loop spans 17 amino acids. CDR3 bases: TGTGCCACCAGCAGAGATTCGAGCGAGGAGAGAGGGGAGACCCAGTACTTC. The encoded protein is CATSRDSSEERGETQYF.

The V gene is TRBV4-2, the J gene TRBJ2-1, with TRBD2 matching 9 bases. The CDR3 spans 17 residues. The junction had 10 bases not matched to a gene; V was cut back by 4 bases and J by 3 bases. Germline CDR1 reads LGHNA; CDR2 reads YNFKEQ. The CDR3 DNA reads TGTGCCAGCAGCCGAGAGGGTAGCGGGAGCGGCTACAATGAGCAGTTCTTC. Encoded protein: CASSREGSGSGYNEQFF.

This clone appeared a few times. The V gene is TRBV6-1, the J gene TRBJ1-2; the D gene is possibly TRBD1 (5 bases). Looked up from germline, CDR1 is MNHNS and CDR2 is SASEGT. This CDR3 spans 13 amino acids. The germline V and J ends were trimmed by 7 bases and 4 bases, with 13 bases remaining between them. The CDR3 here is CASIEGRVYGYTF. The CDR3 bases are TGTGCCAGCATAGAGGGACGGGTCTATGGCTACACCTTC.

This rearrangement joins TRBV14 to TRBJ2-7; 9 nucleotides align to TRBD2. This CDR3 is built from 16 residues. V lost 0 bases to trimming and J lost 5 bases; unmatched junction nucleotides: 8. Per the germline V gene, CDR1 is SGHDN and CDR2 is FVKESK. This CDR3 is CASSQDIPSGINEQYF. The CDR3 nucleotides are TGTGCCAGCAGCCAAGATATTCCTAGCGGGATTAACGAGCAGTACTTC. Full variable domain (outside the CDR3, taken from reference TRBV14 and TRBJ2-7): EAGVTQFPSHSVIEKGQTVTLRCDPISGHDNLYWYRRVMGKEIKFLLHFVKESKQDESGMPNNRFLAERTGGTYSTLKVQPAELEDSGVYFCASSQDIPSGINEQYFGPGTRLTVT.